The 22 T cell receptor beta chains reported below all come from one sample, sequenced in a study of CXCR3-negative and CXCR3-positive naive CD8 T cells (dated by TCRdb to 2018 to 2020). The full study reports these points: TRB CDR3s from CXCR3-positive naive cells showed higher hydrophobicity (lower Kidera factor 4), lower energy, and higher strength and volume indices than CXCR3-negative naive cells.

These receptors are not linked to any known antigen. Sequenced using a NextSeq 550. The Human TCR Profiling Kit (MiLaboratory) was used to make UMI-labeled 5' RACE TRB cDNA libraries. TCRdb reprocessed the reads into one record per CDR3 protein sequence, lacking DNA. This sample's table has entries for approximately 120,000 distinct CDR3 sequences. In total, the top ten clones hold around 0.35% of the sample. Sequencing was performed on naive CXCR3+ CD8+ T cells from blood. The cell subset or site label corresponds to: CD45RO-CCR7+CD27+CD95- naive CD8+ T cells expressing CXCR3 (TNR3+). These receptors all stem from a human donor in good health. Some clones in this sample may be carry-over from other donors' samples.

The rearrangement uses TRBV27 and TRBJ1-1. Germline V lookup: CDR1 MNHEY, CDR2 SMNVEV (reference sequence). The CDR3 runs to 12 residues. Here the CDR3 reads CASSLPGHEAFF.

V is TRBV19 and J is TRBJ2-3. The CDR3 consists of 15 residues. Germline CDR1 and CDR2: LNHDA and SQIVND (reference sequence). The CDR3 loop reads CASSSSLFSTDTQYF. Full variable domain (rest looked up from reference TRBV19 and TRBJ2-3): DGGITQSPKYLFRKEGQNVTLSCEQNLNHDAMYWYRQDPGQGLRLIYYSQIVNDFQKGDIAEGYSVSREKKESFPLTVTSAQKNPTAFYLCASSSSLFSTDTQYFGPGTRLTVL.

The V call is TRBV7-6, the J call TRBJ1-2. Germline assignment: CDR1 SGHVS and CDR2 FNYEAQ. This CDR3 has 13 residues. This chain's CDR3 is CASSSTLFWGYTF.

The chain has TRBV7-8 and TRBJ1-3; absent DNA, TCRdb's TRBD1 call cannot be checked. The germline V gene has CDR1 SGHVS and CDR2 FQNEAQ. There are 16 residues in the CDR3. The CDR3 here is CASRIGLQGSSDTIYF.

The chain joins TRBV21-1 to TRBJ2-6; TCRdb names TRBD1, which stays unverified in the absence of DNA. TRBV21-1 is listed as a pseudogene. The CDR3 is 17 residues long. Here the CDR3 reads CASSNDRLASGANVLTF.

V usage is TRBV3-1 and J usage is TRBJ1-4; TCRdb proposes TRBD1, but this gene call is untestable without DNA. CDR3 length equals 11 residues. Looked up from germline, CDR1 is LGHDT and CDR2 is YNNKEL (reference sequence). The chain's CDR3 is CASSHGGQRFF.

The J gene is TRBJ1-1, the V gene TRBV14; TCRdb outputs TRBD1, but without DNA this stays unchecked. This CDR3 is built from 17 residues. Germline CDR1 SGHDN, CDR2 FVKESK. The CDR3 here is CASSQDRILRGVPEAFF.

This chain uses TRBV4-3 with TRBJ1-1; TCRdb outputs TRBD1, but without DNA this stays unchecked. Germline values: CDR1 LGHNA, CDR2 YSLEER. The CDR3 is 15 residues long. CDR3 loop: CASSHGGQGVSEAFF.

This chain uses TRBV12-3 or TRBV12-4 with TRBJ2-7; TCRdb picks TRBD1, but there is no DNA to check that call. This CDR3 is 15 amino acids long. This CDR3 reads CASSPRGSGFYEQYF.

V and J are TRBV10-2 and TRBJ2-5. Germline CDR1 and CDR2: WSHSY and SAAADI. The CDR3 loop spans 14 amino acids. CDR3 loop: CASSESRGSKTQYF.

The J gene is TRBJ1-2, the V gene TRBV28. The CDR3 covers 14 residues. Germline CDR1 and CDR2: MDHEN and SYDVKM. CDR3: CASSLDGVNYGYTF.

The J gene is TRBJ1-1, the V gene TRBV28. CDR1 and CDR2 (germline): MDHEN, SYDVKM. The CDR3 is 14 amino acids. CDR3 loop: CASITGLAPTEAFF.

The chain combines TRBV11-3 with TRBJ2-4; the TRBD2 assignment by TCRdb is unverifiable without DNA. CDR1 is SGHNT and CDR2 is YENEEA in the germline V gene. This CDR3 is 12 amino acids long. CDR3: CASSSLGDIQYF.

The chain carries TRBV29-1 and TRBJ2-1; as DNA is missing, the TRBD2 call by TCRdb cannot be tested. CDR1 is SQVTM, CDR2 ANQGSEA, per germline. The CDR3 has 13 amino acids. CDR3 in amino acids: CSVGTSDFDEQFF.

The rearrangement joins TRBV12-3 or TRBV12-4 to TRBJ1-2; TCRdb's assignment of TRBD1 cannot be checked, as there is no DNA. The length of the CDR3 is 13 residues. This chain's CDR3 is CASSFGTGNGYTF.

The genes are TRBV29-1 and TRBJ2-2. Germline assignment: CDR1 SQVTM and CDR2 ANQGSEA. The CDR3 totals 11 residues. CDR3 sequence: CSVLDTGELFF.

The rearrangement links TRBV9 to TRBJ2-1; TCRdb's D call of TRBD2 is untestable without DNA. Per germline, CDR1 SGDLS and CDR2 YYNGEE. The CDR3 is 14 residues long. The CDR3 sequence is CASSGGLVGDEQFF.

Here the CDR3 reads CSVRDSFYGYTF. J is TRBJ1-2 and V is TRBV20-1. Germline values: CDR1 DFQATT, CDR2 SNEGSKA (reference sequence). This CDR3 contains 12 residues.

This rearrangement joins TRBV28 to TRBJ2-7; TCRdb's assignment of TRBD1 cannot be checked, as there is no DNA. Germline CDR1 reads MDHEN; CDR2 reads SYDVKM. This CDR3 is built from 12 residues. CDR3: CASRGTQYEQYF.

The chain joins TRBV7-6 to TRBJ1-2; the TCRdb D gene call, TRBD1, has no DNA to confirm it. CDR3 length: 16 amino acids. Germline V gene sequence: CDR1 SGHVS, CDR2 FNYEAQ. The CDR3 here is CASTELKGGADYGYTF.

The CDR3 here is CASSYHLTGAPILYEQYF. V and J are TRBV7-9 and TRBJ2-7; TCRdb names TRBD1, which stays unverified in the absence of DNA. Germline lookup yields CDR1 SEHNR and CDR2 FQNEAQ (reference sequence). The CDR3 length is 18 residues.

The chain is built from TRBV27 and TRBJ1-1. CDR1 MNHEY and CDR2 SMNVEV come from the germline V gene (reference sequence). CDR3 length: 14 residues. The CDR3 sequence is CASREGFGHTEAFF.